Sequencing of this T cell receptor beta chain was carried out in a study of T cell repertoires in cytomegalovirus infection. Study-wide background: CMV epitopes used comprised recently identified HLA-C-restricted ones and well-studied HLA-B-restricted ones. General study findings and limits: Within the response measured ex vivo, HLA-C-restricted CMV-specific TCR beta clonotypes were dominant.

A single record per CDR3 protein comes from TCRdb applying MiXCR to the reads. The profile shows about 920,000 distinct CDR3 sequences, less than 40% of them singletons. A word on this clonotype: Its antigen remains unidentified. The junction does not match germline at one end; this may be a read error.

This TCR derives from a human donor in good health (CMV status not recorded). Some clones in this sample may be carry-over from other donors' samples. Sequencing was performed on cultured CD8+ T cells from PBMCs, taken from culture after CMV antigen stimulation.

CDR3 nucleotide sequence: TGTGTCAGCGGGGCCACCGGGACAGGGAATGAAAAACTGTTTTTT. Translated, it gives CVSGATGTGNEKLFF. This chain joins TRBV5-4 and TRBJ1-4; 9 bases are shared with TRBD1. Germline V lookup: CDR1 SGHNT, CDR2 YYREEE (reference sequence). The CDR3 sequence is 15 residues long. Full variable domain (remainder filled in from reference TRBV5-4 and TRBJ1-4): ETGVTQSPTHLIKTRGQQVTLRCSSQSGHNTVSWYQQALGQGPQFIFQYYREEENGRGNFPPRFSGLQFPNYSSELNVNALELDDSALYLCVSGATGTGNEKLFFGSGTQLSVL.